These T cell receptor beta chains were read from a single sample in a study of blood T cell repertoires in COVID-19. TCRdb's copy holds only in-frame clones and misses some; the assay was immunoSEQ multiplex PCR. The table shows about 58,000 clones, with approximately 87% occurring only once. Sequencing used peripheral blood. These receptors were obtained from a man aged 35 to 55 with active COVID-19. Each CDR3 is given without its conserved first and last residue. Clone size is given for some rows only: seen once, a few or many times, or a class if the clone is expanded.

abundance: NA; j_gene: TRBJ2-3; v_gene: TRBV19; CDR3aa: ASSTPTSPDTQY
abundance: NA; j_gene: TRBJ2-1; v_gene: TRBV11-2; CDR3aa: ASNPGRGGRSGF
abundance: once; j_gene: TRBJ2-7; v_gene: TRBV2; CDR3aa: ASSEKLAGANYEQY
abundance: NA; j_gene: TRBJ2-2; v_gene: TRBV15; CDR3aa: ATVGTGVNTGELF
abundance: NA; j_gene: TRBJ1-2; v_gene: TRBV12-3/TRBV12-4; CDR3aa: ASSLWDRDGYT
abundance: NA; j_gene: TRBJ2-1; v_gene: TRBV5-1; CDR3aa: ASSPDRYNEQF
abundance: once; j_gene: TRBJ1-5; v_gene: TRBV7-8; CDR3aa: ASSYSGTGVNQPQH
abundance: NA; j_gene: TRBJ2-7; v_gene: TRBV10-3; CDR3aa: AISDGTDNLLRE
abundance: NA; j_gene: TRBJ2-7; v_gene: TRBV7-9; CDR3aa: ASSQWDRDYEQY
abundance: NA; j_gene: TRBJ1-2; v_gene: TRBV29-1; CDR3aa: SVSQDSYT
abundance: NA; j_gene: TRBJ2-3; v_gene: TRBV15; CDR3aa: ATSAWLSGSTDTQY
abundance: NA; j_gene: TRBJ2-7; v_gene: TRBV9; CDR3aa: ASSVGASGTANYEQY
abundance: NA; j_gene: TRBJ2-3; v_gene: TRBV6-2/TRBV6-3; CDR3aa: ASSDVLLIHTQY
abundance: NA; j_gene: TRBJ2-2; v_gene: TRBV5-4; CDR3aa: ASKIAGGAGELF
abundance: NA; j_gene: TRBJ1-1; v_gene: TRBV28; CDR3aa: ASSLGTGRAF
abundance: NA; j_gene: TRBJ2-5; v_gene: TRBV27; CDR3aa: ASSPRLAVIEETQY
abundance: NA; j_gene: TRBJ2-2; v_gene: TRBV2; CDR3aa: ASRVGANTGELF
abundance: NA; j_gene: TRBJ1-2; v_gene: TRBV28; CDR3aa: ASSPSTGVGYT